This T cell receptor beta chain stems from a study of OX40 agonist ivuxolimab in advanced cancers. Study outcomes and limitations: Average numbers of expanded clones were greater in CD8+ T cells than in CD4+. Some patients who did not respond also had low normalized T-cell clonal expansion.

Patients had blood sampled at baseline and again on cycle 4 day 1 and cycle 7 day 1. J was trimmed by 8 bases and V by 3 bases; bases with no gene match: 11. This CDR3 spans 18 amino acids. The germline CDR1 and CDR2 sequences are SGHAT and FQNNGV. Only in-frame clones appear in the TCRdb table, and some are missing; sequencing was by immunoSEQ multiplex PCR. This sample has more than 55,000 clones, with roughly nine tenths found just once. Note on this clone: Antigen unknown.

The clonotype originates from an adult with an advanced solid tumor such as melanoma, head and neck, liver or kidney cancer. V is TRBV11-2 and J is TRBJ2-2, with 14 nucleotides matching TRBD2. Sequencing used CD4+ or CD8+ T cells sorted from blood, obtained in a trial of the OX40 agonist ivuxolimab. CDR3 loop: CASSFGLAGGPPRGELFF. Here the CDR3 DNA reads TGTGCCAGCAGCTTCGGACTAGCGGGGGGTCCCCCGCGGGGGGAGCTGTTTTTT.